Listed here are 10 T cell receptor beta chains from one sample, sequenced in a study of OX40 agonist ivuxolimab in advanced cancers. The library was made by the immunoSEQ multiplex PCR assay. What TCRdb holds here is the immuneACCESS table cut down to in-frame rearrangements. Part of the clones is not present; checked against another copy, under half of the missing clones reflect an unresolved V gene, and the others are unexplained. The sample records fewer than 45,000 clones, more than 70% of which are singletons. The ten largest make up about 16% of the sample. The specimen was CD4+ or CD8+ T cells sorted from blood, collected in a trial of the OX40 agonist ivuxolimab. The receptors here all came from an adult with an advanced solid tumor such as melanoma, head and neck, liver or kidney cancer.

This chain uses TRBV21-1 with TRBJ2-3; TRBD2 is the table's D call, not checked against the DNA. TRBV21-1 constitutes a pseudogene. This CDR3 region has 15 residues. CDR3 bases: TGTGCCGTGTCCTGGGGGGGGCCGGGGACAGATACGCAGTATTTT. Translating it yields CAVSWGGPGTDTQYF.

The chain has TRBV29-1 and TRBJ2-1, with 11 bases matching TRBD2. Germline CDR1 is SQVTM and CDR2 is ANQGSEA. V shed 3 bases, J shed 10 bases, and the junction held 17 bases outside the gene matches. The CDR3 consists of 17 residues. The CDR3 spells CSVEGPEGLAVYGEQFF. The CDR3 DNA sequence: TGCAGCGTTGAGGGGCCTGAGGGACTAGCGGTTTATGGGGAGCAGTTCTTC.

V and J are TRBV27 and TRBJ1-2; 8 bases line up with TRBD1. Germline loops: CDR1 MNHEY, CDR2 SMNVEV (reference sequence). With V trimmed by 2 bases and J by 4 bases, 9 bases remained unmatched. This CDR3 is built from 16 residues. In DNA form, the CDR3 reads TGTGCCAGCAGTTTAGGGTCAGGGGGCGGTGGCTATGGCTACACCTTC. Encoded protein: CASSLGSGGGGYGYTF.

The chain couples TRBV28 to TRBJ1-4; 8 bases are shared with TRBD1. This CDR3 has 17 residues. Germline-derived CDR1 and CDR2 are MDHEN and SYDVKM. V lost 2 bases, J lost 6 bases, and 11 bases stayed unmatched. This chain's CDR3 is CASSLDPDRGLHEKLFF. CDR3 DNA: TGTGCCAGCAGTTTAGACCCCGACAGGGGTCTGCATGAAAAACTGTTTTTT.

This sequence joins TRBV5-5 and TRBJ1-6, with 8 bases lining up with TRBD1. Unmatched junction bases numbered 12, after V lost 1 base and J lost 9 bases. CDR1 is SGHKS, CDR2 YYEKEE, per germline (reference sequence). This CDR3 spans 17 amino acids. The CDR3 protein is CASSLLSLGQGGSPLHF. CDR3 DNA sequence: TGTGCCAGCAGCTTGCTCTCGCTCGGACAGGGTGGTTCACCCCTCCACTTT.

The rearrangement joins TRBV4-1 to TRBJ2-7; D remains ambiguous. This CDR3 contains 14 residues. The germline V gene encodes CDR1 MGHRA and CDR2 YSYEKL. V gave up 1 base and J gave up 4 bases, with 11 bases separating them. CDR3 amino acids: CASSQVIEAYEQYF. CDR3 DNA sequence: TGCGCCAGCAGCCAAGTTATCGAGGCGTACGAGCAGTACTTC.

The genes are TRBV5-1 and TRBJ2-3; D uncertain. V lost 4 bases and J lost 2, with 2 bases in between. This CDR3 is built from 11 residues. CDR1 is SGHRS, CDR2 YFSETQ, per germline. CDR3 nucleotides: TGCGCCAGCAGCAACACAGATACGCAGTATTTT. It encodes CASSNTDTQYF. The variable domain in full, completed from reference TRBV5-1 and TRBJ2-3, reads KAGVTQTPRYLIKTRGQQVTLSCSPISGHRSVSWYQQTPGQGLQFLFEYFSETQRNKGNFPGRFSGRQFSNSRSEMNVSTLELGDSALYLCASSNTDTQYFGPGTRLTVL.

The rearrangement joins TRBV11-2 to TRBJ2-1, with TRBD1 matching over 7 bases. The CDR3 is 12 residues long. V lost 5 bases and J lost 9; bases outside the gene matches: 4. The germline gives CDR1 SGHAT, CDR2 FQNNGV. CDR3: CASSPGTVEQFF. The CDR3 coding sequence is TGTGCCAGCAGCCCGGGGACAGTTGAGCAGTTCTTC.

The CDR3 DNA reads as TGCGCCAGCAGCTGGGGACAGGCGCGCGAGCAGTACTTC. It is translated as CASSWGQAREQYF. The chain is built from TRBV5-1 and TRBJ2-7, with 8 bases identical to TRBD1. From germline, CDR1 is SGHRS and CDR2 YFSETQ. V gave up 3 bases and J gave up 6 bases; unmatched junction bases: 5. The CDR3 loop spans 13 amino acids.

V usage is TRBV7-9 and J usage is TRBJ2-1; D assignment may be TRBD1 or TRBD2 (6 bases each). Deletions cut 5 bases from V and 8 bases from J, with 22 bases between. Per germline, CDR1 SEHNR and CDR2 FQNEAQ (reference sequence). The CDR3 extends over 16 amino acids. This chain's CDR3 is CASSPPAEGGIDEQFF. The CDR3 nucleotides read TGTGCCAGCAGCCCCCCCGCGGAGGGGGGTATCGATGAGCAGTTCTTC.